Each of the 22 T cell receptor beta chains below was sequenced from the same sample in a study of identical twins. TCRdb called the 5' RACE reads again in MiXCR, with one record for every CDR3 protein. The data contain roughly 260,000 distinct CDR3 sequences, 7% to 8.5% of them singletons. These data also formed part of another study, on yellow fever vaccine responses in identical twins.

Sequencing was done on a sample of CD8+ T cells sorted from blood. The receptors derive from a woman aged 18-29 years in good health.

The J gene is TRBJ2-5, the V gene TRBV3-1; the D gene is possibly TRBD1 (5 bases). V lost 4 bases and J lost 2, with 14 bases in between. The CDR3 extends over 15 amino acids. The germline CDR1 and CDR2 sequences are LGHDT and YNNKEL (reference sequence). The DNA of the CDR3 is TGTGCCAGCAGCCCTGGGGCTATCGATCAAGAGACCCAGTACTTC. Translating gives CASSPGAIDQETQYF.

The chain couples TRBV21-1 to TRBJ2-1; TRBD2 was called by the table and not checked on the DNA. TRBV21-1 is a known pseudogene. The CDR3 consists of 17 residues. The CDR3 DNA sequence: TGTGCCAGCAGCACGACTAGCGGGAGTGACCCCCTCAATGAGCAGTTCTTC. Translation: CASSTTSGSDPLNEQFF.

The rearrangement joins TRBV5-6 to TRBJ1-1, with D hard to call. Germline lookup yields CDR1 SGHDT and CDR2 YYEEEE. CDR3 length: 14 residues. Trimming cost V 2 bases and J 0 bases, with 8 bases left between them. As DNA, the CDR3 is TGTGCCAGCAGCTTACAACTAATGAACACTGAAGCTTTCTTT. Encoded protein: CASSLQLMNTEAFF. Looking up the rest from reference TRBV5-6 and TRBJ1-1 gives the full variable domain: DAGVTQSPTHLIKTRGQQVTLRCSPKSGHDTVSWYQQALGQGPQFIFQYYEEEERQRGNFPDRFSGHQFPNYSSELNVNALLLGDSALYLCASSLQLMNTEAFFGQGTRLTVV.

This sequence joins TRBV20-1 and TRBJ2-1, with 7 positions matching TRBD1. Germline V gene sequence: CDR1 DFQATT, CDR2 SNEGSKA (reference sequence). The CDR3 spans 16 residues. Losses at the gene ends were 1 base for V and 3 bases for J; bases not matched to a gene: 9. This CDR3 reads CSARVIDRVDYNEQFF. CDR3 nucleotide sequence: TGCAGTGCTAGAGTTATAGACAGGGTGGACTACAATGAGCAGTTCTTC.

The rearrangement joins TRBV7-9 to TRBJ2-2; 13 bases fit TRBD2. With V trimmed by 5 bases and J by 7 bases, 10 bases remained unmatched. The CDR3 length is 17 residues. Germline V gene lookup returns CDR1 SEHNR and CDR2 FQNEAQ (reference sequence). The CDR3 protein is CASSTSGTSGKGGELFF. CDR3 DNA: TGTGCCAGCAGCACGTCCGGGACTAGCGGGAAAGGCGGGGAGCTGTTTTTT.

This clonotype was seen many times. The chain employs TRBV6-1 and TRBJ1-1; D perhaps matches TRBD1 (5 bases). Per germline, CDR1 MNHNS and CDR2 SASEGT. The CDR3 consists of 13 residues. Trimming took 10 bases from V and 3 from J, leaving 15 bases between them. As DNA, the CDR3 is TGTGCCACCTGTGTGGGGGGGGACACTGAAGCTTTCTTT. Translation gives CATCVGGDTEAFF.

This clonotype was seen more than once but under ten times. The chain uses TRBV10-2 and TRBJ2-7; D may match TRBD1 or TRBD2 (6 bases each). V was clipped by 4 bases and J by 4 bases, with 8 bases between them. In germline, CDR1 is WSHSY, CDR2 SAAADI. The CDR3 totals 12 residues. The CDR3 coding sequence is TGCGCCAGCAGTGGGAGGGGGTACGAGCAGTACGTC. Protein product: CASSGRGYEQYV.

V gene TRBV2 combines with J gene TRBJ2-7; no definite D call. The germline V and J ends were trimmed by 4 bases and 3 bases, with 10 bases remaining between them. Germline assignment: CDR1 SNHLY and CDR2 FYNNEI. This CDR3 is 13 amino acids long. Here the CDR3 DNA reads TGTGCCAGCAGTGTATTTATGGACTACGAGCAGTACGTC. Its protein is CASSVFMDYEQYV.

The chain has TRBV2 and TRBJ2-5, with TRBD2 matching over 13 bases. Trimming removed 4 bases from V and 2 bases from J; junction bases left unmatched: 4. Germline CDR1 reads SNHLY; CDR2 reads FYNNEI. The CDR3 runs to 16 residues. CDR3 DNA: TGTGCCAGCAGTGGTGGGACTAGCGGGATACAAGAGACCCAGTACTTC. It translates to CASSGGTSGIQETQYF.

V is TRBV7-7 and J is TRBJ2-1; 9 nucleotides align to TRBD1. This CDR3 spans 16 amino acids. The V gene end was trimmed by 6 bases and the J gene end by 7 bases; junction bases not matched to a gene: 13. CDR1 is SSHAT, CDR2 FNYEAQ, per germline (reference sequence). The CDR3: CASSKLGTGSPNEQFF. The CDR3 bases are TGTGCCAGCAGTAAACTCGGGACAGGGAGCCCAAATGAGCAGTTCTTC.

In this sample, this clonotype turned up many times. The chain recombines TRBV4-1 with TRBJ1-2, with a weak D call TRBD1 (5 bases). Trimming left V 0 bases short and J 8 bases short, with 13 bases between. CDR1 is MGHRA, CDR2 YSYEKL, per germline. This CDR3 contains 14 residues. CDR3 coding DNA: TGCGCCAGCAGCCAAGATTTGGGGGGGAGGGGCTACACCTTC. It is translated as CASSQDLGGRGYTF.

This clonotype was seen more than once but under ten times. This rearrangement joins TRBV11-2 to TRBJ2-2, with D possibly being TRBD1 (5 bases). Trimming took off 3 bases at V and 6 bases at J, with 8 bases between the two ends. Germline CDR1 SGHAT, CDR2 FQNNGV. The CDR3 is made up of 13 amino acids. This chain's CDR3 is CASSFAGSGELFF. The CDR3 DNA is TGTGCCAGCAGCTTCGCAGGGTCCGGGGAGCTGTTTTTT.

This clonotype was observed at least ten times. One junction end disagrees with the germline gene, perhaps due to a read error. The rearrangement uses TRBV11-2 and TRBJ2-3, with D uncertain. This CDR3 has 13 amino acids. Germline V gene sequence: CDR1 SGHAT, CDR2 FQNNGV. This CDR3 is CATITTPLYGAVF. The CDR3 DNA reads as TGTGCCACCATCACGACCCCCTTATATGGAGCAGTATTT.

This rearrangement joins TRBV15 to TRBJ2-1; 8 nucleotides agree with TRBD2. CDR1 is LNHNV and CDR2 is YYDKDF in the germline V gene (reference sequence). V shed 0 bases, J shed 3 bases, and the junction held 4 bases outside the gene matches. The CDR3 is 16 amino acids. In DNA form, the CDR3 reads TGTGCCACCAGCAGAGATACGGGGGGGTTCTACAATGAGCAGTTCTTC. Its translation is CATSRDTGGFYNEQFF.

This clonotype appeared a few times. The V and J genes are TRBV12-3 or TRBV12-4 and TRBJ2-3; the match to TRBD2 covers 8 bases. J gave up 5 bases and V 8 bases, and 6 bases lay outside the gene matches. This CDR3 has 13 amino acids. The CDR3 spells CASCRGGRDTQYF. DNA of the CDR3: TGTGCCAGCTGCCGGGGGGGCCGAGATACGCAGTATTTT.

This clonotype was counted ten times or more. The J gene is TRBJ2-3, the V gene TRBV5-1, with D maybe TRBD2 (5 bases). This CDR3 region has 15 residues. CDR1 is SGHRS, CDR2 YFSETQ, per germline. V was trimmed by 4 bases and J by 0 bases, leaving 12 bases between them. The CDR3 DNA follows: TGCGCCAGCAGCCTATATACGGGGAGCACAGATACGCAGTATTTT. Amino acid sequence: CASSLYTGSTDTQYF.

This clonotype was seen only a few times. This chain connects TRBV29-1 to TRBJ2-2; no definite D call. V was clipped by 2 bases and J by 4 bases, with 11 bases between them. This CDR3 has 14 residues. Germline-derived CDR1 and CDR2 are SQVTM and ANQGSEA. CDR3 nucleotide sequence: TGCAGCGTTGAACTGGTACAAATCACCGGGGAGCTGTTTTTT. It specifies CSVELVQITGELFF.

This clonotype was seen a few times. This rearrangement joins TRBV6-4 to TRBJ2-2, with 7 positions matching TRBD1. The CDR3 has 16 residues. The ends lost 4 bases at V and 5 bases at J; junction bases unmatched: 10. Germline V lookup: CDR1 MRHNA, CDR2 SNTAGT. The CDR3 DNA reads as TGTGCCAGCAGTGGCGATACCGGGACAGAAACCGGGGAGCTGTTTTTT. It yields the protein CASSGDTGTETGELFF.

This clonotype was counted at least ten times. This CDR3 is CSVFGGAHYEQYF. The CDR3 DNA sequence: TGCAGCGTTTTCGGAGGGGCTCACTACGAGCAGTACTTC. The rearrangement joins TRBV29-1 to TRBJ2-7; D might be TRBD2 (6 bases). The CDR3 sequence is 13 residues long. V shed 5 bases and J shed 3 bases, with 14 bases lying between them. The germline gives CDR1 SQVTM, CDR2 ANQGSEA.

This clonotype was seen at least ten times. J is TRBJ2-7 and V is TRBV6-2 or TRBV6-3, with 8 bases lining up with TRBD1. The J segment lost 2 bases and the V segment lost 0 bases, leaving 0 bases of the junction unmatched. This CDR3 region has 14 residues. The germline V gene has CDR1 MNHEY and CDR2 SVGEGT. The DNA for the CDR3 is TGTGCCAGCAGTTACTCGACAGGGGCCTACGAGCAGTACGTC. It specifies CASSYSTGAYEQYV.

CDR3 nucleotides: TGTGCCAGTAGTATAGTCGACGGCACTGAAGCTTTCTTT. This gives the protein CASSIVDGTEAFF. This sequence joins TRBV19 and TRBJ1-1; no clear D gene. Germline-derived CDR1 and CDR2 are LNHDA and SQIVND (reference sequence). The CDR3 is 13 amino acids. With 1 base removed from V and 4 bases from J, the gap between germline ends came to 7 bases.

This clonotype was observed a few times. This rearrangement joins TRBV27 to TRBJ1-2; 9 nucleotides line up with TRBD1. The V segment lost 1 base and the J segment 5 bases; nucleotides outside the gene matches: 11. This CDR3 spans 17 amino acids. Germline V gives CDR1 MNHEY, CDR2 SMNVEV (reference sequence). The CDR3 is CASSLFPSGQGNYGYTF. In nucleotides, the CDR3 is TGTGCCAGCAGTTTATTTCCCTCGGGACAGGGCAATTATGGCTACACCTTC.